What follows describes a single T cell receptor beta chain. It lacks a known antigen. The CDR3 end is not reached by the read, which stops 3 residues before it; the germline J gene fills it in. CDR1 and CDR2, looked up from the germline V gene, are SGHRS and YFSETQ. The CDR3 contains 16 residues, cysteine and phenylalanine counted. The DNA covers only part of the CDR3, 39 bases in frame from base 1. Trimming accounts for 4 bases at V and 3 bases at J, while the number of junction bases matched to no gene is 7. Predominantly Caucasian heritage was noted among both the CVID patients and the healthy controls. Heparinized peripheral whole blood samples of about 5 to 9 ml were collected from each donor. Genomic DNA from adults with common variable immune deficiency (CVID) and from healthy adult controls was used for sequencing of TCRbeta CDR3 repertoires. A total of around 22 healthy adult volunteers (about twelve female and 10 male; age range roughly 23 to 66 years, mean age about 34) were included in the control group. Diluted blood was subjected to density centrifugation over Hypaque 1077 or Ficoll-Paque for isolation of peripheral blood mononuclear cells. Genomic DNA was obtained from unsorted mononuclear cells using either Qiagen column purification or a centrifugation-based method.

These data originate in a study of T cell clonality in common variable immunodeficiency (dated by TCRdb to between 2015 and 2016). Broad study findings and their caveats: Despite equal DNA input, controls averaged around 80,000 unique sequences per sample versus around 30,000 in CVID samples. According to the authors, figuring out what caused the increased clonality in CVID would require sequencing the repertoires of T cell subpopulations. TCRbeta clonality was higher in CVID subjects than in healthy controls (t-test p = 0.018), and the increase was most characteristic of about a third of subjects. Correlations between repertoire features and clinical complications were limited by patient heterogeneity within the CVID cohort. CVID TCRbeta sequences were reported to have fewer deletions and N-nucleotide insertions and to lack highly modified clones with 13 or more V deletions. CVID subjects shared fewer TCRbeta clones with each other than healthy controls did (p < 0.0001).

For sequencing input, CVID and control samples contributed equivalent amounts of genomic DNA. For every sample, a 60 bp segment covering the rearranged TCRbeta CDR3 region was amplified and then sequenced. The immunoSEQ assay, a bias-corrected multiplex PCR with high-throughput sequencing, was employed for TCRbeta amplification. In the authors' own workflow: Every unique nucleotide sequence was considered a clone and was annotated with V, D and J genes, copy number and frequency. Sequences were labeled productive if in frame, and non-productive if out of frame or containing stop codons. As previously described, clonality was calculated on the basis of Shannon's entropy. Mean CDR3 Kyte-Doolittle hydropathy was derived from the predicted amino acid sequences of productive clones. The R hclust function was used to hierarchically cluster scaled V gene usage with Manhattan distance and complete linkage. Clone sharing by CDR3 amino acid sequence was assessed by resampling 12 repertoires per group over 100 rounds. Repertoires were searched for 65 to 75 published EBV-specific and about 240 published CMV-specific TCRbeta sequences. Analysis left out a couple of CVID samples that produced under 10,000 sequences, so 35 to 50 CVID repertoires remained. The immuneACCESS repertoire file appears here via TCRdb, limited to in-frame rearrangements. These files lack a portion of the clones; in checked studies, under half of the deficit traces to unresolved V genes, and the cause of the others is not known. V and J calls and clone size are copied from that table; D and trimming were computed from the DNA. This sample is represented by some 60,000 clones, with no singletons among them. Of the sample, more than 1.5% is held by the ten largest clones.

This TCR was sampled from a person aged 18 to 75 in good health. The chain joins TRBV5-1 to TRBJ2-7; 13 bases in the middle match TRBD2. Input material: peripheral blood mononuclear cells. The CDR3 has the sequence CASSEGLAGADYEQYF. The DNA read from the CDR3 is TGCGCCAGCAGCGAAGGACTAGCGGGGGCGGACTACGAG.